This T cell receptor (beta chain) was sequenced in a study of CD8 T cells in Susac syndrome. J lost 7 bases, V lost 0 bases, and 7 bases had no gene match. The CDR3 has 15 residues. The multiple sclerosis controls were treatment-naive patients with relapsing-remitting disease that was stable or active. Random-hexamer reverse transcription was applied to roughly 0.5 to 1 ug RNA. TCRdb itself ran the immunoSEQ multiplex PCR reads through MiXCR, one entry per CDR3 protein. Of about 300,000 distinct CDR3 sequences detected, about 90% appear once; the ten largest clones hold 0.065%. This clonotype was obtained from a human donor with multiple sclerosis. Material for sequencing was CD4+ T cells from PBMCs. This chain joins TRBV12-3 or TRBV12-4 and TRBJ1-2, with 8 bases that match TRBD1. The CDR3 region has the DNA TGTGCCAGCAGTTTAGCGAGGACAGGGTTTAGTGGCTACACCTTC. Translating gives CASSLARTGFSGYTF.